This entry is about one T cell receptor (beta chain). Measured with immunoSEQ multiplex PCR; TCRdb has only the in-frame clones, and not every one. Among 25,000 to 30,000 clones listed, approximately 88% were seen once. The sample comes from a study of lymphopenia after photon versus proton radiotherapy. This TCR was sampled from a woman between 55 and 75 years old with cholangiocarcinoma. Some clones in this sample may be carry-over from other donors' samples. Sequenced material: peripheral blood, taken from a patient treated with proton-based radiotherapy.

CDR3 amino acids: CASQMERNSPLHF. Written as DNA, the CDR3 is TGTGCCAGCCAAATGGAACGGAATTCACCCCTCCACTTT. The chain joins TRBV7-3 to TRBJ1-6; D call uncertain. Germline-derived CDR1 and CDR2 are SGHTA and FQGTGA. The length of the CDR3 is 13 residues. V lost 8 bases and J lost 7, with 12 bases in between. Drawing the rest from reference TRBV7-3 and TRBJ1-6, the complete variable domain is GAGVSQTPSNKVTEKGKYVELRCDPISGHTALYWYRQSLGQGPEFLIYFQGTGAADDSGLPNDRFFAVRPEGSVSTLKIQRTERGDSAVYLCASQMERNSPLHFGNGTRLTVT.